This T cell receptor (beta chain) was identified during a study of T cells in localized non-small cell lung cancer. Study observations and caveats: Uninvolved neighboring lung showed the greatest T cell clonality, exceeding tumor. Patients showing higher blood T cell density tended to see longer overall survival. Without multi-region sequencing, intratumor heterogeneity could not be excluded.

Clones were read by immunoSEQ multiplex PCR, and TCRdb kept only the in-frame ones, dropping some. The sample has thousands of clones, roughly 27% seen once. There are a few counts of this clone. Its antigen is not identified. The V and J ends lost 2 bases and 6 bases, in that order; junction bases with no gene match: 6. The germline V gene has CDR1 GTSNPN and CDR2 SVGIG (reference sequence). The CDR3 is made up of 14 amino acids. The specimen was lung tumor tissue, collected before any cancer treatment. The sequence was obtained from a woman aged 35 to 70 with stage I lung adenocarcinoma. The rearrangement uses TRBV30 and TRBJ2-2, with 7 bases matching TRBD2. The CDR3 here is CAWSTGEGPGELFF. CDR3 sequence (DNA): TGTGCCTGGAGTACGGGGGAGGGGCCCGGGGAGCTGTTTTTT. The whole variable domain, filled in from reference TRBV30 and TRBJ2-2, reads SQTIHQWPATLVQPVGSPLSLECTVEGTSNPNLYWYRQAAGRGLQLLFYSVGIGQISSEVPQNLSASRPQDRQFILSSKKLLLSDSGFYLCAWSTGEGPGELFFGEGSRLTVL.